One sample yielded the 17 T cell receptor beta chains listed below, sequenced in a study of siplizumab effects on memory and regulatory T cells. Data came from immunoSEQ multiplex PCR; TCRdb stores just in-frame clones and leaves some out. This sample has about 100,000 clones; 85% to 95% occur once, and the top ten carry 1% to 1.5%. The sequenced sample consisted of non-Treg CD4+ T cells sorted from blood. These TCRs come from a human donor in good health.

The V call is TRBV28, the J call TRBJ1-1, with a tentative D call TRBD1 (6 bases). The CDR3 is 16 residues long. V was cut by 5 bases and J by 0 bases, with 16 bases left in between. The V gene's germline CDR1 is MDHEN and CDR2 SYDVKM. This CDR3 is CASSKIQGILNTEAFF. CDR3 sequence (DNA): TGTGCCAGCAGTAAAATACAGGGTATTTTGAACACTGAAGCTTTCTTT.

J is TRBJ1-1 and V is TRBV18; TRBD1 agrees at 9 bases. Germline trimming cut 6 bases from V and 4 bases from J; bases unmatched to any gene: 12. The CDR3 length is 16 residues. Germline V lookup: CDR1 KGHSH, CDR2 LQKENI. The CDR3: CASSPRTGAGATEAFF. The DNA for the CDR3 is TGTGCCAGCTCTCCTAGGACAGGGGCGGGGGCCACTGAAGCTTTCTTT. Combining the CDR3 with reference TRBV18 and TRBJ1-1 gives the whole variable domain NAGVMQNPRHLVRRRGQEARLRCSPMKGHSHVYWYRQLPEEGLKFMVYLQKENIIDESGMPKERFSAEFPKEGPSILRIQQVVRGDSAAYFCASSPRTGAGATEAFFGQGTRLTVV.

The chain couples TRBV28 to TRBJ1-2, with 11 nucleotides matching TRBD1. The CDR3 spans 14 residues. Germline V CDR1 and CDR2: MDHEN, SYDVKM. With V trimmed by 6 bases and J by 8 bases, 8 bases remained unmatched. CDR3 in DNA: TGTGCCAGCAGACCTCCGGGACAGGGGGGCGGCTACACCTTC. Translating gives CASRPPGQGGGYTF.

CDR3 residues: CASSESQILAGVERAGELFF. CDR3 in DNA: TGCGCCAGCAGTGAGAGTCAGATACTAGCGGGAGTTGAAAGGGCCGGGGAGCTGTTTTTT. This chain joins TRBV10-1 and TRBJ2-2; TRBD2 matches 11 bases. The junction had 17 bases not matched to a gene; V was cut back by 2 bases and J by 6 bases. Germline CDR1 and CDR2: WNHNN and SYGVQD (reference sequence). This CDR3 comprises 20 residues.

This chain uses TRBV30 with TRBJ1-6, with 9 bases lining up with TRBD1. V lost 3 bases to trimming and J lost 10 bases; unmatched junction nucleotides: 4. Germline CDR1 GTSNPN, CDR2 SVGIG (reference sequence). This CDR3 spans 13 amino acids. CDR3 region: CAWRDRGRSPLHF. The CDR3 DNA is TGTGCCTGGAGGGACAGGGGCCGATCACCCCTCCACTTT.

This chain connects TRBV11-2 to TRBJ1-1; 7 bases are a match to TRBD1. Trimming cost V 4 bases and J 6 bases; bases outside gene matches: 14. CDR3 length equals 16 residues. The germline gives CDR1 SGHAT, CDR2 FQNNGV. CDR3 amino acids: CASSSVSTGVGAEAFF. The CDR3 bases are TGTGCCAGCAGCTCAGTAAGTACAGGGGTCGGCGCTGAAGCTTTCTTT.

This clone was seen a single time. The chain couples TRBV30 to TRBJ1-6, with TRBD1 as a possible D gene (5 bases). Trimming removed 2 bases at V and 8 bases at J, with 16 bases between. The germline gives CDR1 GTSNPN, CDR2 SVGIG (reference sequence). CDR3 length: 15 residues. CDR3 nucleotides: TGTGCCTGGAGTTATACGAGGGACGGAGATTCACCCCTCCACTTT. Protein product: CAWSYTRDGDSPLHF.

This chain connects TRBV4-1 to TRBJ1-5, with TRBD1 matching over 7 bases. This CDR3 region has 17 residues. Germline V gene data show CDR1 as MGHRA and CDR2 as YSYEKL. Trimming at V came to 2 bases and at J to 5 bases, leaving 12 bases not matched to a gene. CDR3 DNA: TGCGCCAGCAGCCAAAAAAAGCCCCGGGACAGCTATCAGCCCCAGCATTTT. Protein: CASSQKKPRDSYQPQHF.

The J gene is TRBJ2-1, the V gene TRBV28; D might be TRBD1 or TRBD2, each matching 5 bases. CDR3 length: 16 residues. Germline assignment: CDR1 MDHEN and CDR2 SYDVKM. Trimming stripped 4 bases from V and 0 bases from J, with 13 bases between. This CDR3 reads CASSSGTTSSYNEQFF. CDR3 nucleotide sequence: TGTGCCAGCAGTTCCGGGACGACAAGCTCCTACAATGAGCAGTTCTTC.

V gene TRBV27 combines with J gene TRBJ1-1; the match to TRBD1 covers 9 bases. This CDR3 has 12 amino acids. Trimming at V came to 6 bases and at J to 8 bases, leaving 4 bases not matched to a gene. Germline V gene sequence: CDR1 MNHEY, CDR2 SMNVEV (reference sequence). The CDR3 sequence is CASSPGTGEAFF. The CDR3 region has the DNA TGTGCCAGCAGCCCCGGGACAGGGGAAGCTTTCTTT.

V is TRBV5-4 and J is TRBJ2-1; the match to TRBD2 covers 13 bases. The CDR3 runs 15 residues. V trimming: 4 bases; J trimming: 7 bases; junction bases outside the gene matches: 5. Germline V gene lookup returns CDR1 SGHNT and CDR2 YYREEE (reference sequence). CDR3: CASSPGLAGVNEQFF. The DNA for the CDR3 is TGTGCCAGCAGCCCCGGACTAGCGGGAGTTAATGAGCAGTTCTTC. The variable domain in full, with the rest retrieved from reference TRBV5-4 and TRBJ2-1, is ETGVTQSPTHLIKTRGQQVTLRCSSQSGHNTVSWYQQALGQGPQFIFQYYREEENGRGNFPPRFSGLQFPNYSSELNVNALELDDSALYLCASSPGLAGVNEQFFGPGTRLTVL.

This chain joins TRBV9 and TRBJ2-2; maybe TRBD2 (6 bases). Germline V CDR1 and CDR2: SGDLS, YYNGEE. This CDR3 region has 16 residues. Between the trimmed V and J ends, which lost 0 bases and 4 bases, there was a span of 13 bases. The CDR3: CASSVATGVGTGELFF. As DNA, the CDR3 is TGTGCCAGCAGCGTAGCTACGGGAGTCGGCACCGGGGAGCTGTTTTTT.

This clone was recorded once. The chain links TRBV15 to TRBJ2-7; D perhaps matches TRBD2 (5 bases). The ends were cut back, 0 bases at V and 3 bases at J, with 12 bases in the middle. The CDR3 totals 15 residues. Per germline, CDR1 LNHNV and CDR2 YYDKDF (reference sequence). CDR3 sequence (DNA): TGTGCCACCAGCAGAGATTGGGCCGGGAACTACGAGCAGTACTTC. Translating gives CATSRDWAGNYEQYF.

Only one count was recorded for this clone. For the CDR3, the DNA is TGTGCCAGCAGCTTACAAATTACCTACAATGAGCAGTTCTTC. It codes for CASSLQITYNEQFF. This chain links TRBV7-8 with TRBJ2-1; D is uncertain. The CDR3 is 14 amino acids. Germline V gene data show CDR1 as SGHVS and CDR2 as FQNEAQ. V was trimmed by 2 bases and J by 2 bases, leaving 7 bases between them.

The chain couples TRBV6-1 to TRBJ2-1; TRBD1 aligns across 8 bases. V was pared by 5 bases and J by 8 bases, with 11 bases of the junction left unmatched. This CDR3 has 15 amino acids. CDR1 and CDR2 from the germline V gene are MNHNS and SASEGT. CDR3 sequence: CASSPRRGRSDEQFF. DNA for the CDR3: TGTGCCAGCAGTCCCCGCAGGGGGCGCTCGGATGAGCAGTTCTTC.

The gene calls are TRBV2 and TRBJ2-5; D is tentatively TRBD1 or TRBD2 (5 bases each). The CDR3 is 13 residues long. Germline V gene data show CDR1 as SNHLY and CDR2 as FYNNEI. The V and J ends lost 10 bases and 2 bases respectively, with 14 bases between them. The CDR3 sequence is CATKPGPQETQYF. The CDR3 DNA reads TGTGCCACAAAACCGGGACCTCAAGAGACCCAGTACTTC.

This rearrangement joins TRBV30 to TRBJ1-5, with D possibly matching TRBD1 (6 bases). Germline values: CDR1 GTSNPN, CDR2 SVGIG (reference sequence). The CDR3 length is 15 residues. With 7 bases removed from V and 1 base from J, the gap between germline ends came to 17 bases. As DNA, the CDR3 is TGTGCCTCATCCCAGGGGACCCCCAGCAATCAGCCCCAGCATTTT. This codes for CASSQGTPSNQPQHF.